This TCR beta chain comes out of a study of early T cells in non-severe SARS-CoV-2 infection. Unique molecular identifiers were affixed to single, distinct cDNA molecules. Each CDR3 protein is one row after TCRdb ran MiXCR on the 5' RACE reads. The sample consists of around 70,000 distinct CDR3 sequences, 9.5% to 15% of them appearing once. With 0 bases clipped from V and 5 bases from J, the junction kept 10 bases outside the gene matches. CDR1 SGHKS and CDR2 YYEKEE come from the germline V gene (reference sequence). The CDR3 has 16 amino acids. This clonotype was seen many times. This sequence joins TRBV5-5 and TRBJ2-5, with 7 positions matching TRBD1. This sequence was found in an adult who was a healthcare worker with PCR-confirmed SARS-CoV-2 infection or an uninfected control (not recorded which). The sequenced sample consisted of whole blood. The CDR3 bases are TGTGCCAGCAGCTTGGCCGGACAGGTCCGTTATGAGACCCAGTACTTC. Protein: CASSLAGQVRYETQYF.